This T cell receptor beta chain was obtained from a study of T cells in Graves' hyperthyroidism and ophthalmopathy. Amplification of TCR beta CDR3 regions was performed using RNA transcripts as template. The HTBI primer set served for first-round RT-PCR of the TCR CDR3. TCRdb itself ran the multiplex PCR reads through MiXCR, one entry per CDR3 protein. Among around 190,000 distinct CDR3 sequences listed, about 15% were seen once. The study's findings and limits: The model forecast ophthalmopathy, anticipating it by a median about 7 months before onset.

CDR1 SGHRS and CDR2 YFSETQ come from the germline V gene. There are 14 residues in the CDR3. Trimming left V 7 bases short and J 0 bases short, with 12 bases between. About this clonotype: The antigen remains unidentified.

This chain uses TRBV5-1 with TRBJ2-3; no clear D gene. The TCR was taken from a woman between 50 and 59 years old with Graves' hyperthyroidism. Sample: blood. DNA for the CDR3: TGCGCCAGCGGCACCGGCGACAGCACAGATACGCAGTATTTT. This gives the protein CASGTGDSTDTQYF. Looking up the rest from reference TRBV5-1 and TRBJ2-3 gives the full variable domain: KAGVTQTPRYLIKTRGQQVTLSCSPISGHRSVSWYQQTPGQGLQFLFEYFSETQRNKGNFPGRFSGRQFSNSRSEMNVSTLELGDSALYLCASGTGDSTDTQYFGPGTRLTVL.